One and the same sample provided the 2 T cell receptor beta chains below, sequenced in a study of resident and recirculating memory T cells in vitiligo. Only in-frame clones appear in the TCRdb table, and some are missing; sequencing was by immunoSEQ multiplex PCR. The data hold some 70,000 clones, with about nine tenths observed a single time. Material for sequencing was blood. The receptors originated from a male donor with vitiligo.

This rearrangement joins TRBV19 to TRBJ1-5; 9 nucleotides line up with TRBD1. The CDR3 is 16 residues long. Germline V gene data show CDR1 as LNHDA and CDR2 as SQIVND (reference sequence). V lost 8 bases, J lost 0 bases, and 8 bases stayed unmatched. The CDR3 region is CASSDRGPYSNQPQHF. CDR3 bases: TGTGCCAGTTCGGACAGGGGCCCGTATAGCAATCAGCCCCAGCATTTT.

The chain uses TRBV6-5 and TRBJ1-4; no clear D gene. Germline CDR1 is MNHEY and CDR2 is SVGAGI. The CDR3 length is 15 residues. The V end was cut by 5 bases, the J end by 3 bases, with 13 bases between. CDR3 residues: CASSPYRGSNEKLFF. For the CDR3, the DNA is TGTGCCAGCAGTCCTTACCGGGGTTCTAATGAAAAACTGTTTTTT.